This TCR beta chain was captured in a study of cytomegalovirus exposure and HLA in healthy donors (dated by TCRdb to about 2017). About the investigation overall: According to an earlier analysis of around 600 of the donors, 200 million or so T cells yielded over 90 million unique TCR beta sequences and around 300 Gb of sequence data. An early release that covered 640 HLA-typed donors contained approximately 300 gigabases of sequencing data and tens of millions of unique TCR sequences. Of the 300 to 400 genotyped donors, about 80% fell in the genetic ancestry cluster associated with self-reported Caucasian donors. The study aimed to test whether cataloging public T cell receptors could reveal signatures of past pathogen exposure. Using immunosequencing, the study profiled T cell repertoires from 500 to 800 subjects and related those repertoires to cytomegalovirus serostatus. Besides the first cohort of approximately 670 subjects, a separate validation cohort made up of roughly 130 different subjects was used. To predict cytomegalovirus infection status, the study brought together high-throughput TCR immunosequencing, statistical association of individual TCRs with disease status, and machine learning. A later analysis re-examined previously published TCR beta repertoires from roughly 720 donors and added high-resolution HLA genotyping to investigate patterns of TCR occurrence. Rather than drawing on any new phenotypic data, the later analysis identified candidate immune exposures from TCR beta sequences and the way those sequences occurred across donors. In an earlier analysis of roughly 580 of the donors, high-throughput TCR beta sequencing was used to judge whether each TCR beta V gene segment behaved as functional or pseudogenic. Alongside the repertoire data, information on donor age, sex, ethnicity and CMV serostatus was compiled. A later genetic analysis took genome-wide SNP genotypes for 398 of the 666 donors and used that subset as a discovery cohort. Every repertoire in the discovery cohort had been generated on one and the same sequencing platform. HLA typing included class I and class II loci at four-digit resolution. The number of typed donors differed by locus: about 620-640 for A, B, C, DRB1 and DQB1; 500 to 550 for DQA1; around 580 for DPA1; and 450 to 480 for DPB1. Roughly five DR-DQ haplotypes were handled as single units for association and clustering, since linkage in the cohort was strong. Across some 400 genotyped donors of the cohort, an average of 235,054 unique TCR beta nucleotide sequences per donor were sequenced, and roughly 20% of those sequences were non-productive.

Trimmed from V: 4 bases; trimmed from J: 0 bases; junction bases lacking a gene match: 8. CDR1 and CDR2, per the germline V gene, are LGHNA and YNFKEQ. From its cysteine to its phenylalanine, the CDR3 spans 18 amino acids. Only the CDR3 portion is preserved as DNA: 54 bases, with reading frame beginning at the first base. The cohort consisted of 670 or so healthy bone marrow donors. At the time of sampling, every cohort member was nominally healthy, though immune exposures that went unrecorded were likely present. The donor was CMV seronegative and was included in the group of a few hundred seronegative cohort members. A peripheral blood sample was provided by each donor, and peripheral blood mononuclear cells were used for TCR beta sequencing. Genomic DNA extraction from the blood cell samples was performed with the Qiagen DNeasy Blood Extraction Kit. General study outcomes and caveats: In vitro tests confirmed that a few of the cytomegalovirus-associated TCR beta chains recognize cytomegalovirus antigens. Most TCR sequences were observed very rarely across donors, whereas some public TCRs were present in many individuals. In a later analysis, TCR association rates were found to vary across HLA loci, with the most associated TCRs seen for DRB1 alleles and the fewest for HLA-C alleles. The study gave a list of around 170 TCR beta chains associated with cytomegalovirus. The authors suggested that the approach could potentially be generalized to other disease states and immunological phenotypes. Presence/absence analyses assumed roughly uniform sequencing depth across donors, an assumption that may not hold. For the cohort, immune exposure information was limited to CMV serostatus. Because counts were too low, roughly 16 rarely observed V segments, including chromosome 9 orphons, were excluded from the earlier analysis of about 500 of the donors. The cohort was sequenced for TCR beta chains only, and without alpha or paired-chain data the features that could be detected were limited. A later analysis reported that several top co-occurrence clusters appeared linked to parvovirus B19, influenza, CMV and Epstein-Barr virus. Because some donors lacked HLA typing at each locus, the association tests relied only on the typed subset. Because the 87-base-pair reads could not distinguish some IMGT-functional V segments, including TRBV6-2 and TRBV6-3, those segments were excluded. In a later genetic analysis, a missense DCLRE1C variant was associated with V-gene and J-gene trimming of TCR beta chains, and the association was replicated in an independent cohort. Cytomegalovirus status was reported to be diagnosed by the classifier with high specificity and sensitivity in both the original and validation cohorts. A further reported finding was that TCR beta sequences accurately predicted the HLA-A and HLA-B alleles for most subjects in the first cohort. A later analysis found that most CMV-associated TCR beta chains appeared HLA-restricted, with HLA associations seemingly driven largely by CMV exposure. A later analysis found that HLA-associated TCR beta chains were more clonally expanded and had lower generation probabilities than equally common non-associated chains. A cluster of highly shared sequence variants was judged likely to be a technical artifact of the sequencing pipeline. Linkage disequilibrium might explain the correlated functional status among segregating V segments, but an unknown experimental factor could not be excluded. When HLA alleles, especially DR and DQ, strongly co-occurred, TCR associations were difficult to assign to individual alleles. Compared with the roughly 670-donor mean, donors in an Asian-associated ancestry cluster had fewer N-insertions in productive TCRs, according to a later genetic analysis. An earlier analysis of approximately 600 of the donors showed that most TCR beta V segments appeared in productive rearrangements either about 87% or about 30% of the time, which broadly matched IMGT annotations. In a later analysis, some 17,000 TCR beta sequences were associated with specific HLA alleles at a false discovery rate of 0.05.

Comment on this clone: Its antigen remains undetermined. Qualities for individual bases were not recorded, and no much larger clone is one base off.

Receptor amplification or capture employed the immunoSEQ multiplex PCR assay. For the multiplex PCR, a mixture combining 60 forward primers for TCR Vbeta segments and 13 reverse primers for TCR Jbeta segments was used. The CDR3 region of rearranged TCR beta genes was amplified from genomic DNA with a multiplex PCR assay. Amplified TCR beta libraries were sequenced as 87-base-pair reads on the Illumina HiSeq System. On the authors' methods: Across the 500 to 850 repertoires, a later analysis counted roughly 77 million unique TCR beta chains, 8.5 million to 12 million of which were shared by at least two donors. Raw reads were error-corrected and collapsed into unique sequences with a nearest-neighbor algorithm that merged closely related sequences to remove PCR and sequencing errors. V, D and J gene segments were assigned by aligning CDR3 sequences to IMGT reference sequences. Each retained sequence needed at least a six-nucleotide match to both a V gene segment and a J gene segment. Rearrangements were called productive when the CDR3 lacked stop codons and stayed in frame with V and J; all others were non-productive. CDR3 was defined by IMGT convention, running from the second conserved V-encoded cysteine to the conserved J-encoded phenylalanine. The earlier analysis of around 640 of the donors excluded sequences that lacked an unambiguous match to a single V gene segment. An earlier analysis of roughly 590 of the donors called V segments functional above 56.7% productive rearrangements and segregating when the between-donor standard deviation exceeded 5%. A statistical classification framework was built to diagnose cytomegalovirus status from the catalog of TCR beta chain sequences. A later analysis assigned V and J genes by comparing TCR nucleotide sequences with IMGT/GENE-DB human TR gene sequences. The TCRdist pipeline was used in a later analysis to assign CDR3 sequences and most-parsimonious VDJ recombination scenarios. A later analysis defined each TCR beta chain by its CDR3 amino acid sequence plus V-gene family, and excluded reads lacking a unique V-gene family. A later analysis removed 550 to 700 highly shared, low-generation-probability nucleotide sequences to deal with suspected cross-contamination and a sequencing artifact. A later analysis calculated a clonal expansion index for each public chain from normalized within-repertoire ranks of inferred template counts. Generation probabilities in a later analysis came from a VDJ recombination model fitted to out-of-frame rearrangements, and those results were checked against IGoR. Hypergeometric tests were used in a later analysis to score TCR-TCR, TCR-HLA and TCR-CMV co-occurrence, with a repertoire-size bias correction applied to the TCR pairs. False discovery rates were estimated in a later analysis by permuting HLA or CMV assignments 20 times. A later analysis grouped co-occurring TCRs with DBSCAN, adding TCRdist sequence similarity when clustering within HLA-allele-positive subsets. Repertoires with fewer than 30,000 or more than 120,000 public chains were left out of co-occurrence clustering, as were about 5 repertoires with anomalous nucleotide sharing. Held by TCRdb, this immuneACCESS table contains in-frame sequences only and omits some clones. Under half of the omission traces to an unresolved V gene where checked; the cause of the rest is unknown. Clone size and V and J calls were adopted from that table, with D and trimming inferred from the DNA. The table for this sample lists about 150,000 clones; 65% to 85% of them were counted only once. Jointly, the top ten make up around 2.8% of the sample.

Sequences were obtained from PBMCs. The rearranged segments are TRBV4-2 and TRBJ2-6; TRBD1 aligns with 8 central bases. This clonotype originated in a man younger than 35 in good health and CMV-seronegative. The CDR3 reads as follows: CASSPSRGLVSGANVLTF. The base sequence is TGTGCCAGCAGCCCCTCCAGGGGGCTGGTCTCTGGGGCCAACGTCCTGACTTTC.